Listed below are T cell receptor beta chains from one sample, sequenced in a study of vaccination and CD4 T cells after COVID-19. MiXCR was run by TCRdb on the PCR reads, yielding one entry per CDR3 protein. This table holds 13,000 to 15,000 distinct CDR3 sequences, 28% found once. No antigens are known for them. The sequencing sample was made of cultured CD4+ T cells from blood. These receptors came from a human donor with COVID-19. Each CDR3 is given with its conserved first and last residue. Rows may omit the clone size; those that give it use once, few, many or a size class.

clone size,V gene,J gene,CDR3 protein
NA,TRBV6-5,TRBJ1-3,CASSYGNTIYF
NA,TRBV20-1,TRBJ2-1,CSPLAGGYNEQFF
NA,TRBV12-3/TRBV12-4,TRBJ2-7,CASSFRPGGEQYF
NA,TRBV15,TRBJ2-2,CATSRVGQNTGELFF
medium-sized,TRBV7-2,TRBJ1-2,CASSLPQGSGYTF
NA,TRBV6-5,TRBJ2-3,CASSYGTTGTDTQYF
NA,TRBV1,TRBJ2-5,CTSSQPYPAGVYQETQYF
few,TRBV7-8,TRBJ1-2,CASSTAGNYGYTF
NA,TRBV5-6,TRBJ1-1,CANGGLHNTEAFF
medium-sized,TRBV19,TRBJ1-5,CASRGGNQPQHF
few,TRBV2,TRBJ1-5,CASIIGEGQPQHF
NA,TRBV7-3,TRBJ2-1,CASSPTSGRGNEQFF
NA,TRBV18,TRBJ2-6,CASSPRGIASGANVLTF
NA,TRBV20-1,TRBJ2-3,CSASAPGTGVTDTQYF
NA,TRBV7-8,TRBJ1-6,CASSLQGRSPLHF
NA,TRBV7-3,TRBJ2-7,CASSLDRANEQYF
NA,TRBV6-2/TRBV6-3,TRBJ1-1,CASSFTQYTEAFF
NA,TRBV2,TRBJ1-1,CASARDRGDTEAFF
few,TRBV6-5,TRBJ2-2,CASSYPGGGELFF
NA,TRBV6-1,TRBJ1-1,CASSHYDSLRAFF
few,TRBV18,TRBJ2-2,CASSPQGARYTGELFF
NA,TRBV2,TRBJ2-3,CASTVSGGNTDTQYF
few,TRBV2,TRBJ2-5,CASKGTSGGETQYF
NA,TRBV6-1,TRBJ1-3,CASTAGFSGNTIYF
NA,TRBV7-7,TRBJ2-3,CASSLSISTDTQYF
few,TRBV6-1,TRBJ1-1,CASSRTGITEAFF
NA,TRBV5-4,TRBJ2-5,CASSLVGGLETQYF
NA,TRBV20-1,TRBJ2-2,CSAKETATGELFF
few,TRBV7-9,TRBJ1-1,CASSLGTEFTAAEAFF
NA,TRBV28,TRBJ1-6,CASSPVQEISPLHF
NA,TRBV18,TRBJ2-5,CASSSLPPGPPQETQYF
NA,TRBV18,TRBJ1-6,CASSPSRQGTGSPLHF
few,TRBV5-8,TRBJ2-5,CASSSGQGMGETQYF
NA,TRBV4-1,TRBJ1-1,CASSQDARTATEAFF
few,TRBV27,TRBJ2-7,CASSVHSGGAQGEQYF
NA,TRBV6-4,TRBJ2-3,CASSDSTSGGADTQYF
few,TRBV6-5,TRBJ1-3,CASSYSRAGGNTIYF
NA,TRBV7-2,TRBJ2-3,CASSLDGGGGDTQYF
NA,TRBV6-5,TRBJ1-2,CASSYGGGKANYGYTF
NA,TRBV7-9,TRBJ2-7,CASRGPFYEQYF
NA,TRBV7-6,TRBJ2-7,CASSLVPRGSYEQYF